A single sample gave rise to the 24 T cell receptor beta chains below, sequenced in a study of blood T cells in healthy people across ages. Combining a sample-barcoded 5' primer with a J-beta primer mix, a second PCR ran for about 7 to 12 cycles. MiXCR, run by TCRdb on the 5' RACE reads, gives a single entry per CDR3 protein. The table has about a million distinct CDR3 sequences, around 49% seen once; the top ten hold 13%. The sample taken for sequencing was blood. The source of these receptors is a man aged 30 to 39 in good health.

J is TRBJ2-4 and V is TRBV11-1, with 7 bases that match TRBD2. Matching the DNA end better, TRBJ2-5 makes the J call doubtful. The germline V gene has CDR1 SGHAT and CDR2 FQDESV (reference sequence). The CDR3 sequence is 14 residues long. Here the CDR3 reads CASSQGTKQETQYF. The CDR3, as DNA: TGTGCCAGCAGCCAAGGGACTAAACAAGAGACCCAGTACTTC.

A few counts support this clonotype. This sequence joins TRBV20-1 and TRBJ2-7; a possible D gene is TRBD2 (6 bases). This CDR3 region has 13 residues. V lost 5 bases to trimming and J lost 3 bases, with 14 bases between them. Germline V gene sequence: CDR1 DFQATT, CDR2 SNEGSKA (reference sequence). CDR3 DNA sequence: TGCAGTGCTCAGGCGGGGCTCGGCTACGAGCAGTACTTC. Protein sequence: CSAQAGLGYEQYF.

The chain links TRBV4-1 to TRBJ2-1, with 10 nucleotides matching TRBD1. The CDR3 length is 20 residues. Per the germline V gene, CDR1 is MGHRA and CDR2 is YSYEKL. J was trimmed by 6 bases and V by 1 base; bases with no gene match: 18. CDR3 DNA: TGCGCCAGCAGCCAAGTTCCGACAGGGGGCCGAGGGGTTCCCCTCAATGAGCAGTTCTTC. Residues: CASSQVPTGGRGVPLNEQFF.

The rearrangement links TRBV14 to TRBJ1-5; the D is unclear. With 1 base removed from V and 6 bases from J, the gap between germline ends came to 13 bases. Germline V lookup: CDR1 SGHDN, CDR2 FVKESK. The CDR3 is 15 amino acids. The CDR3 nucleotides are TGTGCCAGCAGCCAAGGAAAAAGAGGAACTCAGCCCCAGCATTTT. Translating gives CASSQGKRGTQPQHF.

The chain joins TRBV29-1 to TRBJ1-1, with 8 bases aligning to TRBD1. This CDR3 is 12 amino acids long. Trimming took 4 bases from V and 6 from J; bases not matched to a gene: 4. The V gene's germline CDR1 is SQVTM and CDR2 ANQGSEA. The CDR3 spells CSVAGGSAEAFF. The CDR3 nucleotides are TGCAGCGTTGCAGGGGGCTCGGCTGAAGCTTTCTTT.

This rearrangement joins TRBV5-4 to TRBJ2-1; tentatively, D is TRBD1 (6 bases). CDR1 and CDR2 (germline): SGHNT, YYREEE (reference sequence). The V end was cut by 1 base, the J end by 10 bases, with 12 bases between. The CDR3 has 13 residues. CDR3 nucleotides: TGTGCCAGCAGCTTGTTGGTAGGGGGAGAGCAGTTCTTC. This codes for CASSLLVGGEQFF.

The CDR3 DNA is TGTGCCAGCAGCCAAGAGAGACTAGCCCTCGCCTACGAGCAGTACTTC. It specifies CASSQERLALAYEQYF. This chain links TRBV3-1 with TRBJ2-7; 7 positions agree with TRBD2. The CDR3 runs 16 residues. CDR1 LGHDT and CDR2 YNNKEL come from the germline V gene (reference sequence). Germline trimming cut 0 bases from V and 2 bases from J; bases unmatched to any gene: 7.

The chain couples TRBV18 to TRBJ1-2; a weak D match, TRBD1 (5 bases). Germline CDR1 is KGHSH and CDR2 is LQKENI. Trimming removed 1 base at V and 7 bases at J, with 16 bases between. The CDR3 covers 15 residues. Here the CDR3 reads CASSPLDIKIGGYTF. The CDR3 DNA reads as TGTGCCAGCTCACCACTGGACATCAAGATTGGTGGCTACACCTTC. Full variable domain (outside the CDR3, taken from reference TRBV18 and TRBJ1-2): NAGVMQNPRHLVRRRGQEARLRCSPMKGHSHVYWYRQLPEEGLKFMVYLQKENIIDESGMPKERFSAEFPKEGPSILRIQQVVRGDSAAYFCASSPLDIKIGGYTFGSGTRLTVV.

V is TRBV4-1 and J is TRBJ2-1; no reliable D call. The CDR3 sequence is 15 residues long. Germline-derived CDR1 and CDR2 are MGHRA and YSYEKL. Trimming pared 0 bases from V and 5 bases from J, leaving 11 bases between. The DNA for the CDR3 is TGCGCCAGCAGCCAAGAAGGTAGGCTAAACAATGAGCAGTTCTTC. Residues: CASSQEGRLNNEQFF.

This chain connects TRBV7-8 to TRBJ2-3; TRBD2 might be the D (5 bases). Germline values: CDR1 SGHVS, CDR2 FQNEAQ. The ends were cut back, 4 bases at V and 2 bases at J, with 22 bases in the middle. The CDR3 covers 18 residues. The DNA of the CDR3 is TGTGCCAGCAGCTCAAAAAGGACTGCGGCCCAGGTCACAGATACGCAGTATTTT. Amino acids: CASSSKRTAAQVTDTQYF.

This clonotype was counted only a few times. V is TRBV27 and J is TRBJ2-1; 7 bases align to TRBD1. The junction had 5 bases not matched to a gene; V was cut back by 6 bases and J by 6 bases. Germline V gene lookup returns CDR1 MNHEY and CDR2 SMNVEV (reference sequence). This CDR3 region has 13 residues. CDR3 DNA sequence: TGTGCCAGCAGGAACAGGGGCGTCAATGAGCAGTTCTTC. Encoded protein: CASRNRGVNEQFF.

This clonotype was recorded a few times. The chain joins TRBV20-1 to TRBJ2-1; 8 positions match TRBD2. Germline values: CDR1 DFQATT, CDR2 SNEGSKA (reference sequence). The CDR3 sequence is 13 residues long. The J segment lost 5 bases and the V segment lost 3 bases, leaving 3 bases of the junction unmatched. The CDR3 region is CSASGRANNEQFF. The CDR3 DNA reads as TGCAGTGCTAGCGGGAGGGCCAACAATGAGCAGTTCTTC.

The chain carries TRBV6-4 and TRBJ1-1; D ambiguous. Trimming removed 4 bases at V and 4 bases at J, with 10 bases between. CDR3 length: 13 residues. The germline V gene encodes CDR1 MRHNA and CDR2 SNTAGT. The CDR3 region is CASSVTLTTEAFF. CDR3 in DNA: TGTGCCAGCAGTGTTACTCTAACCACTGAAGCTTTCTTT.

In this sample, this clonotype turned up a few times. The chain joins TRBV28 to TRBJ2-3; possible D gene TRBD1, 5 bases. Germline loops: CDR1 MDHEN, CDR2 SYDVKM. Trimming took off 7 bases at V and 6 bases at J, with 14 bases between the two ends. This CDR3 comprises 13 residues. The DNA of the CDR3 is TGTGCCAGCACCCCCAGGGTCAGCGATACGCAGTATTTT. As protein: CASTPRVSDTQYF.

This rearrangement joins TRBV5-1 to TRBJ2-5, with D possibly TRBD2 on 6 matching bases. CDR1 and CDR2 from the germline V gene are SGHRS and YFSETQ. V lost 7 bases, J lost 4 bases, and 20 bases lay in between. CDR3 length equals 15 residues. The CDR3 DNA is TGCGCCAGCGGACTGGAGGGTAATTTTGTAGAGACCCAGTACTTC. It encodes CASGLEGNFVETQYF.

This clonotype has at least ten counts. The chain recombines TRBV4-2 with TRBJ2-1; 9 bases are a match to TRBD2. CDR3 size: 14 residues. The junction had 9 bases not matched to a gene; V was cut back by 1 base and J by 14 bases. Germline lookup yields CDR1 LGHNA and CDR2 YNFKEQ. The CDR3 loop reads CASSQGGPSGVEFF. Here the CDR3 DNA reads TGTGCCAGCAGCCAAGGAGGGCCTAGCGGGGTTGAGTTCTTC.

V and J are TRBV27 and TRBJ2-7, with no clear D. Germline V CDR1 and CDR2: MNHEY, SMNVEV (reference sequence). The V end lost 5 bases, the J end lost 0 bases, and 11 bases lay between the germline ends. The CDR3 runs to 14 residues. As DNA, the CDR3 is TGTGCCAGCAGTAACGACCTGAGCTCCTACGAGCAGTACTTC. Translating it yields CASSNDLSSYEQYF.

This clonotype has a count of ten or more. The V and J genes are TRBV6-5 and TRBJ2-3, with no clear D. Germline V lookup: CDR1 MNHEY, CDR2 SVGAGI. V lost 6 bases and J lost 0, with 13 bases in between. This CDR3 region has 15 residues. The CDR3 is CASSPLTSSTDTQYF. The CDR3 coding sequence is TGTGCCAGCAGCCCACTGACTTCTAGCACAGATACGCAGTATTTT.

This rearrangement joins TRBV7-8 to TRBJ2-7; maybe TRBD2 (6 bases). This CDR3 region has 15 residues. The V and J ends lost 1 base and 3 bases respectively, with 13 bases between them. Per germline, CDR1 SGHVS and CDR2 FQNEAQ. CDR3 sequence (DNA): TGTGCCAGCAGCTTAGTACGCGGGGAGGTCTACGAGCAGTACTTC. This gives the protein CASSLVRGEVYEQYF.

The chain has TRBV6-5 and TRBJ2-2; D is ambiguous. CDR3 length: 15 amino acids. V lost 6 bases and J lost 5, with 16 bases in between. Looked up from germline, CDR1 is MNHEY and CDR2 is SVGAGI. CDR3 loop: CASSQGWQKTGELFF. The CDR3 DNA sequence: TGTGCCAGCAGCCAAGGGTGGCAGAAGACCGGGGAGCTGTTTTTT.

The chain joins TRBV6-2 or TRBV6-3 to TRBJ2-7; 7 bases agree with TRBD1. The CDR3 loop spans 15 amino acids. V was clipped by 1 base and J by 3 bases; unmatched bases: 6. Germline CDR1 reads MNHEY; CDR2 reads SVGEGT. The CDR3 DNA sequence: TGTGCCAGCAGTTACTTGGGACAGTTAAACTACGAGCAGTACTTC. It specifies CASSYLGQLNYEQYF.

The J gene is TRBJ1-2, the V gene TRBV2; no definite D call. From germline, CDR1 is SNHLY and CDR2 FYNNEI. V shed 8 bases and J shed 8 bases, with 18 bases lying between them. This CDR3 contains 13 residues. CDR3 residues: CASLMSGPQGYTF. The CDR3 DNA sequence: TGTGCCAGCCTTATGTCCGGGCCCCAGGGCTACACCTTC.

This clonotype was counted a few times. The V call is TRBV5-1, the J call TRBJ2-1; 7 bases agree with TRBD1. With 2 bases clipped from V and 4 bases from J, the junction kept 6 bases outside the gene matches. The CDR3 is made up of 15 amino acids. Looked up from germline, CDR1 is SGHRS and CDR2 is YFSETQ. CDR3 loop: CASSLGTDEYNEQFF. For the CDR3, the DNA is TGCGCCAGCAGCTTAGGGACAGACGAGTACAATGAGCAGTTCTTC.

A few counts support this clonotype. The rearrangement links TRBV6-6 to TRBJ2-1; no firm D call. Germline assignment: CDR1 MNHNY and CDR2 SVGAGI (reference sequence). The CDR3 is made up of 13 amino acids. V lost 7 bases and J lost 4, with 11 bases in between. The CDR3 DNA sequence: TGTGCCAGCACGCCGATTCCATACAATGAGCAGTTCTTC. It specifies CASTPIPYNEQFF.